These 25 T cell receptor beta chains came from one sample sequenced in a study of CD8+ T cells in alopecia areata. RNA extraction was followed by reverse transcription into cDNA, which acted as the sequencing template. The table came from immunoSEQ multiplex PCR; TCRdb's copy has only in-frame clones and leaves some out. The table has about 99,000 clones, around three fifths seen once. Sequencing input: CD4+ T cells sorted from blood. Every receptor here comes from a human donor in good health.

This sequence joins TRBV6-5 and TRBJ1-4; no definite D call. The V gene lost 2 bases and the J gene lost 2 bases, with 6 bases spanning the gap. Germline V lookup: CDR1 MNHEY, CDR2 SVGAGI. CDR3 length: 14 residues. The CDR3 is CASSYTVTNEKLFF. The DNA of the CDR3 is TGTGCCAGCAGTTACACGGTTACTAATGAAAAACTGTTTTTT.

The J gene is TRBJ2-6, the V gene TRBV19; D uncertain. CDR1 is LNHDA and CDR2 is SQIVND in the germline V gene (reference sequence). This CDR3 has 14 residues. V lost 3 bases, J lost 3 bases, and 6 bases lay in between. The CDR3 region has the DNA TGTGCCAGTAGTATCTCTCTTGGGGCCAACGTCCTGACTTTC. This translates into CASSISLGANVLTF. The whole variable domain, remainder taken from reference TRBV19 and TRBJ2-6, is DGGITQSPKYLFRKEGQNVTLSCEQNLNHDAMYWYRQDPGQGLRLIYYSQIVNDFQKGDIAEGYSVSREKKESFPLTVTSAQKNPTAFYLCASSISLGANVLTFGAGSRLTVL.

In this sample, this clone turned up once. As DNA, the CDR3 is TGTGCCTGGAGTGTATTTGCGGGGAGCACAGATACGCAGTATTTT. Encoded protein: CAWSVFAGSTDTQYF. The rearrangement links TRBV30 to TRBJ2-3; TRBD2 is a possible D gene (6 bases). This CDR3 has 15 amino acids. Between the trimmed V and J ends, which lost 0 bases and 0 bases, there was a span of 10 bases. The germline gives CDR1 GTSNPN, CDR2 SVGIG (reference sequence).

The CDR3 sequence: CASSQVRGSHSNQPQHF. CDR3 sequence (DNA): TGCGCCAGCAGCCAAGTCCGCGGGAGCCATAGCAATCAGCCCCAGCATTTT. The genes are TRBV4-3 and TRBJ1-5; no clear D. Germline V CDR1 and CDR2: LGHNA, YSLEER. V was clipped by 1 base and J by 0 bases, with 13 bases between them. The CDR3 runs to 17 residues.

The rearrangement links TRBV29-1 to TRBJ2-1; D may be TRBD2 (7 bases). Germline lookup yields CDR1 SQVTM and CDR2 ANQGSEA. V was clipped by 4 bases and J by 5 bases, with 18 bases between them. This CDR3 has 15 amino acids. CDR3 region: CSVASGGASNNEQFF. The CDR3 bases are TGCAGCGTTGCATCGGGGGGCGCGAGTAACAATGAGCAGTTCTTC.

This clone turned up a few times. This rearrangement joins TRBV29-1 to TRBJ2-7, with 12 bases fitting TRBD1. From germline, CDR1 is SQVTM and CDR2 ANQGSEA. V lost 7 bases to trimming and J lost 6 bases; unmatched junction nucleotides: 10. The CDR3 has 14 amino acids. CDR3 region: CSAGAGTGGVEQYF. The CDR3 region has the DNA TGCAGCGCGGGGGCCGGGACAGGGGGCGTCGAGCAGTACTTC.

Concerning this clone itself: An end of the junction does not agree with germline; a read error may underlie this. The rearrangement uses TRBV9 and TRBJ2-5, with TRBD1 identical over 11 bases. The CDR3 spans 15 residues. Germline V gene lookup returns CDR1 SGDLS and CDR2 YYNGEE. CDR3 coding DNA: TGTGCCAGCAGACTCGGACAGGGGGCAACGAAACCCGCGGACTTC. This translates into CASRLGQGATKPADF.

CDR3: CASSVTGVNSPLHF. CDR3 in DNA: TGTGCCAGCAGCGTCACAGGGGTTAATTCACCCCTCCACTTT. The chain links TRBV9 to TRBJ1-6, with 7 bases identical to TRBD1. The J segment lost 6 bases and the V segment lost 2 bases, leaving 2 bases of the junction unmatched. This CDR3 is 14 amino acids long. CDR1 is SGDLS and CDR2 is YYNGEE in the germline V gene.

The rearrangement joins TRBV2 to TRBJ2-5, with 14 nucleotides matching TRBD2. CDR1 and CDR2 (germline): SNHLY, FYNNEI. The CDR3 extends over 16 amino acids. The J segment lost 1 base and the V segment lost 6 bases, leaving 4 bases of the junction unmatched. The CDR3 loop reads CASRGLAGEIQETQYF. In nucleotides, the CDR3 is TGTGCCAGCAGGGGACTAGCGGGGGAAATCCAAGAGACCCAGTACTTC.

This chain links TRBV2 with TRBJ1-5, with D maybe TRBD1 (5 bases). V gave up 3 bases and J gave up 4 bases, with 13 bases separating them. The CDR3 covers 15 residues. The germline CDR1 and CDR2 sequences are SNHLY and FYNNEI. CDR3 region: CASSEAGLVNQPQHF. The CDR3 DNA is TGTGCCAGCAGTGAGGCAGGGTTGGTGAATCAGCCCCAGCATTTT.

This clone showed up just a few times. The CDR3 spells CASSPPSAGEGYEQYF. The CDR3 bases are TGTGCCAGCAGCCCCCCGAGTGCCGGCGAGGGGTACGAGCAGTACTTC. This sequence joins TRBV28 and TRBJ2-7; tentatively, D is TRBD1 or TRBD2 (5 bases each). The CDR3 has 16 residues. The V end lost 6 bases, the J end lost 4 bases, and 22 bases lay between the germline ends. Per germline, CDR1 MDHEN and CDR2 SYDVKM.

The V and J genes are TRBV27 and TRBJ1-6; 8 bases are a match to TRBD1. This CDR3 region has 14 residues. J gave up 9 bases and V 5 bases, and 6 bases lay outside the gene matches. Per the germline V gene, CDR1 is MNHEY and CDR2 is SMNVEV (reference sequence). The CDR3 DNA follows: TGTGCCAGCAGTGGACAGGGACTTGGTTCACCCCTCCACTTT. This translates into CASSGQGLGSPLHF.

The CDR3 coding sequence is TGCAGCGCCGACGACAGGAACTATGGCTACACCTTC. It translates to CSADDRNYGYTF. The chain combines TRBV29-1 with TRBJ1-2, with D maybe TRBD1 (6 bases). The CDR3 is 12 residues long. Germline V lookup: CDR1 SQVTM, CDR2 ANQGSEA. V gave up 7 bases and J gave up 2 bases, with 11 bases separating them.

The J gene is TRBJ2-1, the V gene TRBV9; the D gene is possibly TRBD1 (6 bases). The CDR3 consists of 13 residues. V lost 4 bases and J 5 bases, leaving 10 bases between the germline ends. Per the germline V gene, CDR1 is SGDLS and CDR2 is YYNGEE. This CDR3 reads CASSNRADNEQFF. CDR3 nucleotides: TGTGCCAGCAGCAACAGGGCCGACAATGAGCAGTTCTTC.

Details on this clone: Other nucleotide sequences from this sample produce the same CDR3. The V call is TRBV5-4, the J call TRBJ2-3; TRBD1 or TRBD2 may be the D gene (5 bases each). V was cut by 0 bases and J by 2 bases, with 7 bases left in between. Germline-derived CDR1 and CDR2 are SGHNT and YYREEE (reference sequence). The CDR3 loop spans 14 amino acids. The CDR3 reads CASSLGGYTDTQYF. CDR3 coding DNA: TGTGCCAGCAGCTTGGGGGGGTACACAGATACGCAGTATTTT.

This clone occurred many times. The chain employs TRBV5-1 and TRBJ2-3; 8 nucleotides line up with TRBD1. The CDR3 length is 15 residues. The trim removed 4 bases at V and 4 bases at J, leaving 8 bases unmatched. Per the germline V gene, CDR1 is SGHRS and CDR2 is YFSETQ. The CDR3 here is CASSPNGQGPDTQYF. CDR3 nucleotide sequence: TGCGCCAGCAGCCCTAATGGACAGGGACCAGATACGCAGTATTTT.

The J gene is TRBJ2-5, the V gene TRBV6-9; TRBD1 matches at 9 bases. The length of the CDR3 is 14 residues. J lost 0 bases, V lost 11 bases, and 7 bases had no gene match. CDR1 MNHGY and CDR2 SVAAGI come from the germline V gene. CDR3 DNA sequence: TGTGCCCACCCCCGGGACAGGGACCAAGAGACCCAGTACTTC. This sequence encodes CAHPRDRDQETQYF.

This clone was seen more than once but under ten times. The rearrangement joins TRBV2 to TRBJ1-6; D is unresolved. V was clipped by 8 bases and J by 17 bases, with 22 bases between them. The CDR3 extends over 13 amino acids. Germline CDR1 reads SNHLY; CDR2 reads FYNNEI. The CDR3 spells CASLGTIQFSIHF. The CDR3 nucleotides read TGTGCCAGCCTTGGTACCATTCAATTCAGTATCCACTTT.

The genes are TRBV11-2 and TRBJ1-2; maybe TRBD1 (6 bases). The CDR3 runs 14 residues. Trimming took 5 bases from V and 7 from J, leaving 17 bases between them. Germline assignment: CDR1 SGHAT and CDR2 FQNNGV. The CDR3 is CASSGTNRVVGYTF. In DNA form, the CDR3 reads TGTGCCAGCAGCGGGACCAACAGGGTGGTTGGCTACACCTTC.

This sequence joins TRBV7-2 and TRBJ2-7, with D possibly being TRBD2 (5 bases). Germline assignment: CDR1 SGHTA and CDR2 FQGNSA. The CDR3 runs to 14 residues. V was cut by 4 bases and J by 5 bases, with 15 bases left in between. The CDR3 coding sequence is TGTGCCAGCAGCTCCCGATCGGGGATCCACGAGCAGTACTTC. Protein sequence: CASSSRSGIHEQYF.

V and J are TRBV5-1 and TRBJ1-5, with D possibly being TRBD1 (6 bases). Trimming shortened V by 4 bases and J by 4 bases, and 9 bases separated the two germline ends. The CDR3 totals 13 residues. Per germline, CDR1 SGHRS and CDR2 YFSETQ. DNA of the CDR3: TGCGCCAGCAGCAACGGACAGAATCAGCCCCAGCATTTT. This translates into CASSNGQNQPQHF.

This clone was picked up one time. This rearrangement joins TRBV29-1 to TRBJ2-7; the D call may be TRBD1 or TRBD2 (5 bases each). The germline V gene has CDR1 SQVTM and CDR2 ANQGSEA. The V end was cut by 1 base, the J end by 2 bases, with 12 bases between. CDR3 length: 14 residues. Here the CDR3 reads CSVEGDGTAYEQYF. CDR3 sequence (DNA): TGCAGCGTTGAAGGGGACGGGACGGCCTACGAGCAGTACTTC.

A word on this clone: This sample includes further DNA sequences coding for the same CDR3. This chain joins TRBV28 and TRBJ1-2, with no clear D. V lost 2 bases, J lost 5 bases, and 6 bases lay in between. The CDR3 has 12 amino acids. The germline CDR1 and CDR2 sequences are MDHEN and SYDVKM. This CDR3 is CASSLGGYGYTF. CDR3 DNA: TGTGCCAGCAGTTTAGGAGGTTATGGCTACACCTTC.

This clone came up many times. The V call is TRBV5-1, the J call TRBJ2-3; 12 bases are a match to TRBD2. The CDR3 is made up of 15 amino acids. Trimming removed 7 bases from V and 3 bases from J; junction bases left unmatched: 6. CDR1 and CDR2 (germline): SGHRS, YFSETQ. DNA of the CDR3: TGCGCCAGCGGACGGACTAGCGGGGAAACAGATACGCAGTATTTT. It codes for CASGRTSGETDTQYF.

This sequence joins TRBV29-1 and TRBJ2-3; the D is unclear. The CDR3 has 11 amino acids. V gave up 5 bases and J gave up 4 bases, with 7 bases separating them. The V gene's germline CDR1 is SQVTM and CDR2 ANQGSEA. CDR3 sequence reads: CSVTSADTQYF. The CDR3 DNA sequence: TGCAGCGTTACGTCGGCAGATACGCAGTATTTT.